This T cell receptor (beta chain) came from a study of T cells in Graves' hyperthyroidism and ophthalmopathy. Investigators excluded patients with uncontrolled infection, other autoimmune disease, pregnancy or lactation. The CDR3 sequence is 14 residues long. The germline V gene has CDR1 MNHGY and CDR2 SAAAGT. The V segment lost 2 bases and the J segment 5 bases; nucleotides outside the gene matches: 3. Amplification targeted TCR beta CDR3 regions from RNA transcripts. The primer set for the first-round RT-PCR of the TCR CDR3 was HTBI. TCRdb reprocessed the multiplex PCR reads via MiXCR and lists one record per CDR3 protein. The sample includes under 750,000 distinct CDR3 sequences, roughly a sixth seen only once; the top ten take about a sixth. Many counts were recorded for this clonotype.

This chain uses TRBV6-8 with TRBJ1-5; 7 bases map to TRBD1. Sequencing was performed on blood. The receptor's source is a woman aged 45-65 years with Graves' hyperthyroidism that later progressed to Graves' ophthalmopathy. The CDR3: CASSYLQGDQPQHF. The CDR3 region has the DNA TGTGCCAGCAGTTACCTCCAGGGGGATCAGCCCCAGCATTTT.